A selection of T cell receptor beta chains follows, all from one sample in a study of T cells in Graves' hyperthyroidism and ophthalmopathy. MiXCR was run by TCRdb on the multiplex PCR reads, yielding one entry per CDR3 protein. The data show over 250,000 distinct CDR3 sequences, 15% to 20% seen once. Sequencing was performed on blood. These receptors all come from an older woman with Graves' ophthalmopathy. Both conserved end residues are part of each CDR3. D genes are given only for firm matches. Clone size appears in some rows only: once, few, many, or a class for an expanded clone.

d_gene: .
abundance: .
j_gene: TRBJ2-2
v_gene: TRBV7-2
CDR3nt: TGTGCCAGCAGCTTAGCGCAGTTTACCGGGGAGCTGTTTTTT
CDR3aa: CASSLAQFTGELFF

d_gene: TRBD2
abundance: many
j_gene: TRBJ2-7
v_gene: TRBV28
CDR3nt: TGTGCCAGCAGTCCAAGGCCCGGACTAGCGGAGTCCTACGAGCAGTACTTC
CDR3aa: CASSPRPGLAESYEQYF

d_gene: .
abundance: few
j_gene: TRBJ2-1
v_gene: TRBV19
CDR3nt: TGTGCCAGCAAAAAGGACAGTGGGCCTTGGAATGAGCAGTTCTTC
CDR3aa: CASKKDSGPWNEQFF

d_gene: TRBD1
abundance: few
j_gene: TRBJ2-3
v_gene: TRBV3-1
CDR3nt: TGTGCCAGCAGCTATTTGGACAGGGGGCCAGATACGCAGTATTTT
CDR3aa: CASSYLDRGPDTQYF

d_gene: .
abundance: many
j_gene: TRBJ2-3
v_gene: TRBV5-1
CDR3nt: TGCGCCAGCAGCTTGGTACTACACCCTAGCACAGATACGCAGTATTTT
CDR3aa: CASSLVLHPSTDTQYF

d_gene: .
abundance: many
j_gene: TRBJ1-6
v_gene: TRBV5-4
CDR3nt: TGTGCCAGCAGCTTTACAGGGTTGGCCTCACCCCTCCACTTT
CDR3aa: CASSFTGLASPLHF

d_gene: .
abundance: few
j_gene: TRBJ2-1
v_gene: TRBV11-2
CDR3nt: TGTGCCAGCAGCCGGGACCGAGTTCTTGGAGGGTTCTTC
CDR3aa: CASSRDRVLGGFF

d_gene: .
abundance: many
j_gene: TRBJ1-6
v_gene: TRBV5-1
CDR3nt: TGCGCCAGCACCTCCGGGGGACGGCAGTATAATTCACCCCTCCACTTT
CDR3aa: CASTSGGRQYNSPLHF

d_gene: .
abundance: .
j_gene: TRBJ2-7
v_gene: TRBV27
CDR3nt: TGTGCCAGCAGTTCATCTAACTACGAGCAGTACTTC
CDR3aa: CASSSSNYEQYF

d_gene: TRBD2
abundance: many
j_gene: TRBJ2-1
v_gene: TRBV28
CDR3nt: TGTGCCAGCAGTTTGGATTTGACTAGCGGGAGTTTTGAGCAGTTCTTC
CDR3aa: CASSLDLTSGSFEQFF

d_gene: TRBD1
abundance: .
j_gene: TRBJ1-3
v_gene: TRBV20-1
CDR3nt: TGCAGTGCACAGGACAGGGGAACTGGAAACACCATATATTTT
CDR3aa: CSAQDRGTGNTIYF

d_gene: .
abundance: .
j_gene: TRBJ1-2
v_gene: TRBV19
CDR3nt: TGTGCCAGTACGGAGGGGTACCTGAATGGCTACACCTTC
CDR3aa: CASTEGYLNGYTF

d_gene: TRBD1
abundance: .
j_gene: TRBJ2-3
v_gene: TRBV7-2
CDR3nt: TGTGCCAGCAGCTTTCGGGACAGAAGAGTGGCAGATACGCAGTATTTT
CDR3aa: CASSFRDRRVADTQYF

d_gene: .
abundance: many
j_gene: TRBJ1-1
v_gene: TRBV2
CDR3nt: TGTGCCAGCAGTGAAAGGAGGGTCGGAGAAGCTTTCTTT
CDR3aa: CASSERRVGEAFF

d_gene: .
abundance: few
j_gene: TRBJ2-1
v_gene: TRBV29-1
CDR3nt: TGCAGCGTTGCGGGGGAAAGCTACAATGAGCAGTTCTTC
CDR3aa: CSVAGESYNEQFF

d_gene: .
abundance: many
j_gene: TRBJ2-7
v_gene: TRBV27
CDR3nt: TGTGCCAGCAGGAACCACAGGGGGGGGGGCTACGAGCAGTACTTC
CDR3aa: CASRNHRGGGYEQYF

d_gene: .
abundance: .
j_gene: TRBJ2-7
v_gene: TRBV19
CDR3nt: TGTGCCAGTAGTATCGACAGCCAGAGCTCCTACGAGCAGTACTTC
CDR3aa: CASSIDSQSSYEQYF

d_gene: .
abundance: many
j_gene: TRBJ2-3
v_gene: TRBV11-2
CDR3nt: TGTGCCAGCAGCTTTGCTACGACCACAGATACGCAGTATTTT
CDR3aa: CASSFATTTDTQYF

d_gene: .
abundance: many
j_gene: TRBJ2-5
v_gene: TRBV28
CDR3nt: TGTGCCAGCAAGGACAGCCAAGAGACCCAGTACTTC
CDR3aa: CASKDSQETQYF

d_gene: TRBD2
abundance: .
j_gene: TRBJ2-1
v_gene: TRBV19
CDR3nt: TGTGCCAGTAGTATCACGGGAGGGCCCTACAATGAGCAGTTCTTC
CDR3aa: CASSITGGPYNEQFF

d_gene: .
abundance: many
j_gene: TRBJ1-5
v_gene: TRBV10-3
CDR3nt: TGTGCCATCAGATCCGATTGGGATCAGCCCCAGCATTTT
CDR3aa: CAIRSDWDQPQHF

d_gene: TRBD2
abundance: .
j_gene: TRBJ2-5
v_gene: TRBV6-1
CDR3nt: TGTGCCAGCTCAACGGGGGGGGCCTTCCTGTACTTC
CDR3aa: CASSTGGAFLYF

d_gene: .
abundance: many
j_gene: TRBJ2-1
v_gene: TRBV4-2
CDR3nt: TGTGCCAGCAGCCAAGCCCTCGACGACACCCACCTTGAGCAGTTCTTC
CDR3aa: CASSQALDDTHLEQFF

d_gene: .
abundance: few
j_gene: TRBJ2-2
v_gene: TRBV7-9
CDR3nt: TGTGCCAGCAGGAGACTGGGACAGAACACCGGGGAGCTGTTTTTT
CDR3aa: CASRRLGQNTGELFF

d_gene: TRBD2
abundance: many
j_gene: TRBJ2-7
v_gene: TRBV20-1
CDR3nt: TGCAGTGCAACGGCGGGAGCGGGGGAGCAGTACTTC
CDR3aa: CSATAGAGEQYF

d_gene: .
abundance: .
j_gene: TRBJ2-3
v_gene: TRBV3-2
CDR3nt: TGTGCCAGCAGCCAAGAATTCGGGCTTCCAAGCACAGATACGCAGTATTTT
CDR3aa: CASSQEFGLPSTDTQYF

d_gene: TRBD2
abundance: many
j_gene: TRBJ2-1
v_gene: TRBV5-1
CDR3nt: TGCGCCAGCAGATTAATAGCGGGGGCCTCAGGGAATGAGCAGTTCTTC
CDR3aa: CASRLIAGASGNEQFF

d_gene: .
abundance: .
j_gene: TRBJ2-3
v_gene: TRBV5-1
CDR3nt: TGCGCCAGCAGCTTGGACGGGGGCCTAGATACGCAGTATTTT
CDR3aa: CASSLDGGLDTQYF

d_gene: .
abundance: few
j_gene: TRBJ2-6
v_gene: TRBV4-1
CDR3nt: TGCGCCAGCAGCCAGGACTGGTCTGGGGCCAACGTCCTGACTTTC
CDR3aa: CASSQDWSGANVLTF

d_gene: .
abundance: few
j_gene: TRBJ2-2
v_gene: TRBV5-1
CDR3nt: TGCGCCAGCAGCTCTGGGGGACAAGCGAACACCGGGGAGCTGTTTTTT
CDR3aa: CASSSGGQANTGELFF

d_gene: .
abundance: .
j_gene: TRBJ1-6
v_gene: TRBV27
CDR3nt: TGTGCCAGCAGTTTTGAGGGGATCTTCTATAATTCACCCCTCCACTTT
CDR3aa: CASSFEGIFYNSPLHF

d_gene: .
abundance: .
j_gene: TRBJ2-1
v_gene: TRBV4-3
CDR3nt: TGCGCCAGCAGCCACACTCCAGGGGCCTCAGTCTATGAGCAGTTCTTC
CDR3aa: CASSHTPGASVYEQFF

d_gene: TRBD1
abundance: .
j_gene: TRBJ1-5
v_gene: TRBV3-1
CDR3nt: TGTGCCAGCAGCCAAGATGCGGACAGGGGGAAGACCTATAGCAATCAGCCCCAGCATTTT
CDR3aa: CASSQDADRGKTYSNQPQHF

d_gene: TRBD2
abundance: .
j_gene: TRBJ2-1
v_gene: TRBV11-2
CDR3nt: TGTGCCAGCAGACCGGGGGTTAGCGGGGGGGGGAATGAGCAGTTCTTC
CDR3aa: CASRPGVSGGGNEQFF

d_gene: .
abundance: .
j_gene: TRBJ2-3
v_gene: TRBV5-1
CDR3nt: TGCGCCAGCAGCTTGGAGCTTAGCACAGATACGCAGTATTTT
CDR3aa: CASSLELSTDTQYF

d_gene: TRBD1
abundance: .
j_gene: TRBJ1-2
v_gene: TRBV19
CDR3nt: TGTGCCAGTAGTCGACAGGGGGCACAGTCGGATGGCTACACCTTC
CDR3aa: CASSRQGAQSDGYTF

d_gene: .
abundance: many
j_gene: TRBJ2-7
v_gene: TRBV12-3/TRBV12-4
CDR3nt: TGTGCCAGCAGTTGGGCTATTTACGAGCAGTACTTC
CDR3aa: CASSWAIYEQYF

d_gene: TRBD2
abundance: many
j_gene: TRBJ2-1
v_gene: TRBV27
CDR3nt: TGTGCCAGCAGTCCCCTAGCGGGGTTCTACAATGAGCAGTTCTTC
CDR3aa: CASSPLAGFYNEQFF

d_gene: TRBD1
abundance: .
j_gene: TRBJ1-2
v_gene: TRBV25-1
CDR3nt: TGTGCCAGCAGTGAACCGGGACAGGGGCGAGGCTACACCTTC
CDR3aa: CASSEPGQGRGYTF

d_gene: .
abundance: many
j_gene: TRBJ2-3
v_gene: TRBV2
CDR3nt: TGTGCCAGCAGACCCCTAGCAGATACGCAGTATTTT
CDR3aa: CASRPLADTQYF

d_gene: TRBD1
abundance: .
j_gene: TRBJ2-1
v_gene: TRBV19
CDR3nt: TGTGCCAGTAGTATAGAGGGACAGCGAAACAATGAGCAGTTCTTC
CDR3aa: CASSIEGQRNNEQFF

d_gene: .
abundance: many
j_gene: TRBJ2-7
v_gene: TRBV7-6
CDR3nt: TGTGCCAGCAGCTCACGCAACGGATACGAGCAGTACTTC
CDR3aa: CASSSRNGYEQYF

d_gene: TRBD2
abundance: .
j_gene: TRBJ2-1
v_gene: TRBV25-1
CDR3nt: TGTGCCAGCACAGGGAGACTAGCGGATATCTCCTACAATGAGCAGTTCTTC
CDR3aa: CASTGRLADISYNEQFF

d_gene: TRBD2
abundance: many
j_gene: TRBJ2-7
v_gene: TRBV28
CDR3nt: TGTGCCAGTCGTGGTGGGACTACCTACGAGCAGTACTTC
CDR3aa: CASRGGTTYEQYF

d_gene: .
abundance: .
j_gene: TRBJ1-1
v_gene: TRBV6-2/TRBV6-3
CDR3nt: TGTGCCAGCACCTCAGGCACTGAAGCTTTCTTT
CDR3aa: CASTSGTEAFF

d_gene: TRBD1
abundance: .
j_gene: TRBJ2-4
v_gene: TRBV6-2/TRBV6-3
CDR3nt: TGTGCCAGCAACGAACCGGGACAGGCCGGACTGGGGAACATTCAGTACTTC
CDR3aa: CASNEPGQAGLGNIQYF

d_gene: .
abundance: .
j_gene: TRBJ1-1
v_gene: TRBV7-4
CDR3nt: TGTGCCAGCAGCTTACCGGTTGGGGGTATCATGAACACTGAAGCTTTCTTT
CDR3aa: CASSLPVGGIMNTEAFF

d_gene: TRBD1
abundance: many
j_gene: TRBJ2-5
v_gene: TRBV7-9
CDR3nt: TGTGCCAGCAGCCGGGGCAGGGACAGCTCGGCGTACTTC
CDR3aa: CASSRGRDSSAYF